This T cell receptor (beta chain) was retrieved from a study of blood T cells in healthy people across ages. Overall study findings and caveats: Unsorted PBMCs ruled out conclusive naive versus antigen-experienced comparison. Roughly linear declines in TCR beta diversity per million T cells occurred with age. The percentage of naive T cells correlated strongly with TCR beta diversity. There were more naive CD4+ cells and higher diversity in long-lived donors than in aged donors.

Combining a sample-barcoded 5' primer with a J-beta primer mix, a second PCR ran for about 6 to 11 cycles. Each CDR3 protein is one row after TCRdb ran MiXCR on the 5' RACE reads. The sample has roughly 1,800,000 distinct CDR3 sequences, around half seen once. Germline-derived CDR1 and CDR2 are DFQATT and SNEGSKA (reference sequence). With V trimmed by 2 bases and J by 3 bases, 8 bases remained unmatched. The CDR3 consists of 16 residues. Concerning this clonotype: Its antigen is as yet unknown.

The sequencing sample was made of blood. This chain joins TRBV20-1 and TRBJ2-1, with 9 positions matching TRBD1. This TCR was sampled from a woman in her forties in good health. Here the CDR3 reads CSARSPGQGHYNEQFF. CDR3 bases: TGCAGTGCTAGATCCCCGGGACAGGGTCACTACAATGAGCAGTTCTTC.